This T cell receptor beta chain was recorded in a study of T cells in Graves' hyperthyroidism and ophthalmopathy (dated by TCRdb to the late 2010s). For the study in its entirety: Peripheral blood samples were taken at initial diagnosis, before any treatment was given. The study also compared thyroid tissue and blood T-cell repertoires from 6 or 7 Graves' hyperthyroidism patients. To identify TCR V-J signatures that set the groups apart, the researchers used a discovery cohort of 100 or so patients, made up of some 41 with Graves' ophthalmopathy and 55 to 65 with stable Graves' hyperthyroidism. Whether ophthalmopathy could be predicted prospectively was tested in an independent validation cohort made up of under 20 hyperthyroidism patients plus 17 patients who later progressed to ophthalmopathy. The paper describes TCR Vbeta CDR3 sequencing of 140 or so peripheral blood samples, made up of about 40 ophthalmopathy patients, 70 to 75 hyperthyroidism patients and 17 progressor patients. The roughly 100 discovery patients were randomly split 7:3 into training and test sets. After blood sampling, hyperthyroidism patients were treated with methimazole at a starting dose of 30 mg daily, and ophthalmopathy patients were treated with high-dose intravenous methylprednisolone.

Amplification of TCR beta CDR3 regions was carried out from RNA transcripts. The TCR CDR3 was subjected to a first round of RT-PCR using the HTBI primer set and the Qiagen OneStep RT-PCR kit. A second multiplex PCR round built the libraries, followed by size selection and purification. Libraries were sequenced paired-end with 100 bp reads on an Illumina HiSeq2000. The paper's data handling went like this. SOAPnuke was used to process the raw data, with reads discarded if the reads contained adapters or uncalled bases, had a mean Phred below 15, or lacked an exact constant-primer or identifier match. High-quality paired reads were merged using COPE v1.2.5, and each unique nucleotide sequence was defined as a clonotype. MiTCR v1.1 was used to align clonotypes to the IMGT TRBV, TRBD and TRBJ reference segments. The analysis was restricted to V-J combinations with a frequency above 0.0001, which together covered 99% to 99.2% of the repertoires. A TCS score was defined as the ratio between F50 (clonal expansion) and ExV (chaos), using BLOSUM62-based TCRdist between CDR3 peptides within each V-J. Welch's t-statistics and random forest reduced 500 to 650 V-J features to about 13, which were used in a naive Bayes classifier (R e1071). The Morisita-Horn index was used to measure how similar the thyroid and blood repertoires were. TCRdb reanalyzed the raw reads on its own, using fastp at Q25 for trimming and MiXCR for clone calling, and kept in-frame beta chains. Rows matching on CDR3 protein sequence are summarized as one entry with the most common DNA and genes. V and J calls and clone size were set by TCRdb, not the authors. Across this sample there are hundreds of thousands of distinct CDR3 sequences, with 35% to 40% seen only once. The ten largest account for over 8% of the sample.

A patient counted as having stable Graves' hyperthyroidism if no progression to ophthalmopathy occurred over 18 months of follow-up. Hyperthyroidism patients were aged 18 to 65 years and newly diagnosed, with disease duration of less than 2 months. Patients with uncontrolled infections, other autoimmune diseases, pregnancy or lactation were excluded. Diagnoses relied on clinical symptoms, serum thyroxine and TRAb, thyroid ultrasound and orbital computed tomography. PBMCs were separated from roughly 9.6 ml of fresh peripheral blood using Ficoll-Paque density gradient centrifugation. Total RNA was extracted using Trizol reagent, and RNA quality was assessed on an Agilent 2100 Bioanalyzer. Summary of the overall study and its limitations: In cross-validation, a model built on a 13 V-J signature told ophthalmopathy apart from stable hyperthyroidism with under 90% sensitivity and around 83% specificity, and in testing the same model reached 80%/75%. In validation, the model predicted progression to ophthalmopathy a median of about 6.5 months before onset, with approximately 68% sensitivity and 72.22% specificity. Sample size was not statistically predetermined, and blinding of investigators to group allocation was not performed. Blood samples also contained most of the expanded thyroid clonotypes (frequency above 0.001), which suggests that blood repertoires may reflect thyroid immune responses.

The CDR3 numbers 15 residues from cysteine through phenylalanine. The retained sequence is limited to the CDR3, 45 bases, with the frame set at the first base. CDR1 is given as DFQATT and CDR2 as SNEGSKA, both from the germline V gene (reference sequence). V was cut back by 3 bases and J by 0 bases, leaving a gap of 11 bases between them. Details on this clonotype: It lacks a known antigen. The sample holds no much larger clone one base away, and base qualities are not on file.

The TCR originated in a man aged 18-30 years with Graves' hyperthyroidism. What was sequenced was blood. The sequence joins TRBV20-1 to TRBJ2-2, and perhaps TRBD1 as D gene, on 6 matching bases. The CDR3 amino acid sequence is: CSASSGTSNTGELFF. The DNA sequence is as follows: TGCAGTGCTAGCTCCGGGACATCGAACACCGGGGAGCTGTTTTTT.